This TCR beta chain was profiled in a study of cytomegalovirus exposure and HLA in healthy donors (dated by TCRdb to between 2016 and 2019). Background on the whole study: In an earlier analysis of fewer than 750 of the donors, under 300 Gb of sequence data and 90 million to 120 million unique TCR beta sequences from 150 million to 200 million T cells were reported. In a later analysis, previously published TCR beta repertoires from 500 to 750 donors were re-analyzed and high-resolution HLA genotyping was added so that TCR occurrence patterns could be studied. HLA typing included class I and class II loci at four-digit resolution. Typing coverage varied by locus: about 629-640 donors for A, B, C, DRB1 and DQB1; roughly 500 for DQA1; more than 600 for DPA1; more than 450 for DPB1. Across 398 genotyped donors of the cohort, an average of about 240,000 unique TCR beta nucleotide sequences per donor were sequenced, and 15% to 20% of those sequences were non-productive. In a later genetic analysis, genome-wide SNP genotypes for about three fifths of the roughly 670 donors were used, and that subset was treated as a discovery cohort. The study profiled the T cell repertoires of more than 500 subjects by immunosequencing and related them to cytomegalovirus serostatus. Donor age, sex, ethnicity and CMV serostatus were compiled together with the repertoire data. An early release covering roughly 600 HLA-typed donors comprised about 290 gigabases of sequencing data and roughly 86 million unique TCR sequences. Rather than using new phenotypic data, the later analysis identified candidate immune exposures from TCR beta sequences and from how often those sequences occurred across donors. An earlier analysis of around 580 of the donors used high-throughput TCR beta sequencing to judge whether each TCR beta V gene segment behaved as functional or pseudogenic. The study was designed to test whether signatures of past pathogen exposure could be identified by cataloging public T cell receptors. Every discovery cohort repertoire had been produced on one sequencing platform. A separate validation cohort of approximately 120 different subjects was used in addition to the 666-subject first cohort. The genetic ancestry cluster associated with self-reported Caucasian donors included over 80% of the 398 genotyped donors. High-throughput TCR immunosequencing, statistical association of individual TCRs with disease status, and machine learning were combined to predict cytomegalovirus infection status. Because of strong linkage in the cohort, four or five DR-DQ haplotypes were treated as single units for association and clustering. What the study reported, not specific to this receptor: According to the authors, the approach could potentially be generalized to other disease states and immunological phenotypes. In the study, about 150 TCR beta chains were listed as associated with cytomegalovirus. A further reported finding was that TCR beta sequences accurately predicted the HLA-A and HLA-B alleles for most subjects in the first cohort. In a later genetic analysis, fewer N-insertions in productive TCRs were reported among donors in an Asian-associated ancestry cluster than the roughly 670-donor mean. Only TCR beta chains were sequenced in this cohort, and the absence of alpha or paired-chain data limited detectable features. A cluster of highly shared sequence variants was judged likely to represent a technical artifact of the sequencing pipeline. Linkage disequilibrium might explain the correlated functional status among segregating V segments, but an unknown experimental factor could not be ruled out. CMV serostatus was the only immune exposure information available for the cohort. Most TCR sequences were observed very rarely across donors, whereas some public TCRs were present in many individuals. A later analysis reported that several top co-occurrence clusters appeared linked to parvovirus B19, influenza, CMV and Epstein-Barr virus. A later genetic analysis associated a missense DCLRE1C variant with V-gene and J-gene trimming of TCR beta chains, and an independent cohort replicated the association. Compared with equally common non-associated chains, HLA-associated TCR beta chains in a later analysis were more clonally expanded and had lower generation probabilities. In both the original and validation cohorts, the classifier was reported to diagnose cytomegalovirus status with high specificity and sensitivity. An earlier analysis of 587 of the donors showed that most TCR beta V segments appeared in productive rearrangements either about 87% or about 30% of the time, which broadly matched IMGT annotations. In vitro tests confirmed that a few of the cytomegalovirus-associated TCR beta chains recognize cytomegalovirus antigens. In a later analysis, TCR association rates were found to vary across HLA loci, with the most associated TCRs seen for DRB1 alleles and the fewest for HLA-C alleles. In a later analysis, most CMV-associated TCR beta chains were found to appear HLA-restricted, with HLA associations seemingly driven largely by CMV exposure. Because HLA typing was missing for some donors at each locus, association tests included only the typed subset. Presence/absence analyses assumed roughly uniform sequencing depth across donors, an assumption that may not hold. Some IMGT-functional V segments, including TRBV6-2 and TRBV6-3, could not be told apart with the 87-base-pair reads, so those segments were excluded. When HLA alleles, especially DR and DQ, strongly co-occurred, TCR associations were difficult to assign to individual alleles. Seventeen rarely observed V segments, including chromosome 9 orphons, were excluded from the earlier analysis of about 610 of the donors because counts were too low. Specific HLA alleles were associated with 15,000 to 20,000 TCR beta sequences at a false discovery rate of 0.05 in a later analysis.

This clone was seen a few times. The antigen this receptor binds is unknown. No qualities accompany the bases; no much larger clone lies one base away. From the germline V gene (reference sequence), CDR1 is LNHNV and CDR2 is YYDKDF. Deletion took 1 base off V and 6 bases off J, with a span of 12 bases between the germline ends. Including the terminal cysteine and phenylalanine, the CDR3 comprises 14 residues. Here the CDR3 DNA is all that survives: 42 bases in frame from base 1. Library generation was performed with the immunoSEQ multiplex PCR assay. For the multiplex PCR, a mixture combining 60 forward primers for TCR Vbeta segments and 13 reverse primers for TCR Jbeta segments was used. Amplification of the CDR3 region of rearranged TCR beta genes was performed with a multiplex PCR assay on genomic DNA. On the Illumina HiSeq System, the amplified TCR beta libraries were sequenced as 87-base-pair reads. The authors processed their data as follows. A later analysis tallied roughly 80 million unique TCR beta chains across the 666 repertoires, and some 12 million of those chains were shared by two or more donors. To remove PCR and sequencing errors, raw reads were error-corrected and collapsed into unique sequences using a nearest-neighbor algorithm that merged closely related sequences. Alignment of CDR3 sequences to IMGT reference sequences was used to assign V, D and J gene segments. Each retained sequence needed at least a six-nucleotide match to both a V gene segment and a J gene segment. Rearrangements were classified as productive when the CDR3 lacked stop codons and remained in frame with V and J, and all other rearrangements were classified as non-productive. Following IMGT convention, CDR3 was defined as the stretch from the second conserved V-encoded cysteine to the conserved J-encoded phenylalanine. The earlier analysis of some 550 of the donors excluded any sequence lacking an unambiguous match to a single V gene segment. An earlier analysis of under 750 of the donors called V segments functional above 56.7% productive rearrangements and segregating when the between-donor standard deviation exceeded 5%. A statistical classification framework was built to diagnose cytomegalovirus status from the catalog of TCR beta chain sequences. V and J gene assignment, in a later analysis, came from comparing TCR nucleotide sequences with IMGT/GENE-DB human TR gene sequences. Using the TCRdist pipeline, a later analysis assigned CDR3 sequences along with most-parsimonious VDJ recombination scenarios. In a later analysis, every TCR beta chain was defined by the combination of its CDR3 amino acid sequence and its V-gene family, and reads without a unique V-gene family were dropped. To address suspected cross-contamination and a sequencing artifact, a later analysis removed a few hundred highly shared, low-generation-probability nucleotide sequences. In a later analysis, a clonal expansion index was calculated for each public chain from normalized within-repertoire ranks of inferred template counts. In a later analysis, generation probabilities were computed using a VDJ recombination model fitted to out-of-frame rearrangements, and the results were checked against IGoR. In a later analysis, TCR-TCR, TCR-HLA and TCR-CMV co-occurrence was scored with hypergeometric tests, and a repertoire-size bias correction was applied to TCR pairs. False discovery rates were estimated in a later analysis by permuting HLA or CMV assignments 20 times. In a later analysis, co-occurring TCRs were grouped using DBSCAN, and TCRdist sequence similarity was added for clustering within HLA-allele-positive subsets. Co-occurrence clustering excluded repertoires with fewer than 30,000 or more than 120,000 public chains, plus five with anomalous nucleotide sharing. What TCRdb holds here is the immuneACCESS table cut down to in-frame rearrangements. Part of the clones is not present; checked against another copy, under half of the missing clones reflect an unresolved V gene, and the others are unexplained. D and trimming come from the DNA, and the V and J calls and clone size come from that table. In this sample the table shows 100,000 to 150,000 clones, around three quarters of which occur a single time. Clones ranked in the top ten supply around 3.7% of the sample.

The cohort consisted of 650 to 850 healthy bone marrow donors. All cohort members were sampled while nominally healthy, although unrecorded immune exposures were likely present. The donor was CMV seronegative and was included in the group of around 320 seronegative cohort members. Every donor gave a peripheral blood sample, and the peripheral blood mononuclear cells from that sample were used for TCR beta sequencing. Genomic DNA extraction from the blood cell samples was performed with the Qiagen DNeasy Blood Extraction Kit. Sequenced material: PBMCs. The chain is made from TRBV15 and TRBJ1-2, and the D gene may be TRBD1, 5 bases matching. The source is a man aged 25 to 40 in good health and CMV-seronegative. This receptor carries the CDR3 CATSRARGDDGYTF. The nucleotide sequence reads as follows: TGTGCCACCAGCAGAGCTCGGGGGGACGATGGCTACACCTTC.